This T cell receptor (beta chain) was observed in a study of blood T cell repertoires in COVID-19 (TCRdb year 2020). Notes on the research overall: The collaborator samples originated in the United States, Italy and Spain and spanned the acute and convalescent phases of COVID-19. The samples were drawn from the first 160 participants of the ongoing ImmuneRACE study and from 1,254 subjects provided by 6 global collaborators. A de-identified subject ID, COVID-19 status, age in years and sex were almost always included in the sample metadata. The material from the prospective study consisted of cDNA or gDNA derived from T cells, B-cell-depleted T cells, or PBMCs. Deeply sampled blood TCRbeta repertoires from subjects exposed to, actively infected with, or recovered from COVID-19 were included in the dataset. Where available, HLA class I and class II types were obtained from metadata supplied by the sample provider rather than from assay-based typing. A freely available public database, intended as a resource for researchers studying the immune response to SARS-CoV-2, is where the repertoires were released. What the work shows at the level of the full study, not this receptor alone: The amount of clinical and demographic metadata varied by source and participant and was provided uncurated.

Taken from the germline V gene, the CDR1 and CDR2 loops are MNHEY and SVGAGI. Trimming takes 0 bases from V and 6 bases from J, and the germline ends sit 11 bases apart. Including cysteine and phenylalanine, the CDR3 has 14 amino acids. The CDR3 DNA has 42 bases and is translated from base 1. Concerning this clone: Its antigen is not yet known. Per-nucleotide qualities are absent, and no much larger clonotype sits a single base away.

The immunoSEQ Assay, a bias-controlled multiplex PCR, was used to amplify TCRbeta CDR3 regions from genomic DNA. In the paper's pipeline: Within the assay, amplification of reference gene primers was used to estimate how many nucleated cells each sample contained. To quantify the absolute abundance of each unique TCRbeta CDR3 rearrangement, sequence reads were collapsed and filtered. For each sample, productive Simpson clonality was calculated by taking the square root of Simpson's diversity index across productive rearrangements. This immuneACCESS table, as held by TCRdb, lists in-frame sequences with V and J called but not all clones. Of the missing ones, under half trace to an unresolved V gene in checked studies; the others have no known cause. V and J calls and clone size are given by that table; D and trimming were obtained from the DNA. The table for this sample lists roughly 210,000 clones; around four fifths of them were counted only once. Of the sample, roughly a tenth is held by the ten largest clones.

In Seattle, one collaborating source enrolled patients while the infection was active and tracked those patients longitudinally over the course of disease. Collaborating institutions collected whole blood in K2EDTA tubes following their own protocols. For TCRbeta analysis, collaborators shipped samples in one of three forms: frozen whole blood, isolated PBMCs, or DNA extracted from either of those sample types. The source of this sequence is a woman aged 80 or over with COVID-19, enrolled during active disease. The specimen was peripheral blood. In this chain, TRBV6-5 is recombined with TRBJ1-2; perhaps TRBD1 is the D gene, with 5 bases matching. The DNA sequence is given as TGTGCCAGCAGTTACTCGGGGGGACTAGATGGCTACACCTTC. Its protein product is CASSYSGGLDGYTF.